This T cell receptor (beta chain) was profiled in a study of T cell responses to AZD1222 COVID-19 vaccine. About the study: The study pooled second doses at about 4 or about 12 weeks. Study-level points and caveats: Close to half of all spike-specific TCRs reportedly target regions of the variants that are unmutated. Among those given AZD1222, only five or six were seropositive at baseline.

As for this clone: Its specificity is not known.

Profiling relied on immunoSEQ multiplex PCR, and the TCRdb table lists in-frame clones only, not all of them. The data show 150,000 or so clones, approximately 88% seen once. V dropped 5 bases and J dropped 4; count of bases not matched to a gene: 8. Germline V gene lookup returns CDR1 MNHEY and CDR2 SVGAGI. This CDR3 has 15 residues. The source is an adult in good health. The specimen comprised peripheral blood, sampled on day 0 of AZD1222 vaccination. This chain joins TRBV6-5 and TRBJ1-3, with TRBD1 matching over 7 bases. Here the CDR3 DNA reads TGTGCCAGCAGTCGCCCAGGGACAGAGGGAAACACCATATATTTT. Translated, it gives CASSRPGTEGNTIYF.